The rows below give T cell receptor beta chains drawn from one sample of a study of cytomegalovirus exposure and HLA in healthy donors. TCRdb's table, derived via immunoSEQ multiplex PCR, lists solely in-frame clones and lacks some. In the table there are tens of thousands of clones, about 85% of which are singletons. The sequenced sample consisted of PBMCs. The source is a young man in good health and CMV-seronegative. Each CDR3 is given with its conserved first and last residue. The D gene is left open where the match is weak. Size tells how often a clone was seen (once, few, many) or the class of an expanded clone, and some rows leave it out.

v_call: TRBV29-1; clone_size: NA; j_call: TRBJ2-1; d_call: TRBD2; cdr3_aa: CSVWREGSYNEQFF; cdr3_nt: TGCAGCGTTTGGCGGGAGGGCTCCTACAATGAGCAGTTCTTC
v_call: TRBV7-2; clone_size: NA; j_call: TRBJ1-4; d_call: NA; cdr3_aa: CASSLNAAEKLFF; cdr3_nt: TGTGCCAGCAGCTTAAACGCGGCTGAAAAACTGTTTTTT
v_call: TRBV5-5; clone_size: NA; j_call: TRBJ1-5; d_call: TRBD1; cdr3_aa: CASSDPQGGPMPQHF; cdr3_nt: TGTGCCAGCAGCGACCCACAGGGGGGTCCGATGCCCCAGCATTTT
v_call: TRBV19; clone_size: NA; j_call: TRBJ1-5; d_call: NA; cdr3_aa: CASSMDGGGNNQPQHF; cdr3_nt: TGTGCCAGTAGTATGGACGGGGGGGGGAACAATCAGCCCCAGCATTTT
v_call: TRBV27; clone_size: NA; j_call: TRBJ2-3; d_call: NA; cdr3_aa: CASSSQGLTDTQYF; cdr3_nt: TGTGCCAGCAGTTCGCAGGGGCTCACAGATACGCAGTATTTT
v_call: TRBV11-1; clone_size: NA; j_call: TRBJ2-3; d_call: NA; cdr3_aa: CASSPKGDAADTQYF; cdr3_nt: TGTGCCAGCAGCCCAAAGGGGGACGCAGCAGATACGCAGTATTTT
v_call: TRBV30; clone_size: NA; j_call: TRBJ1-4; d_call: NA; cdr3_aa: CAWSYSEKLFF; cdr3_nt: TGTGCCTGGAGTTACAGCGAAAAACTGTTTTTT
v_call: TRBV7-9; clone_size: NA; j_call: TRBJ2-7; d_call: NA; cdr3_aa: CASSLVSGESLRSYEQYF; cdr3_nt: TGTGCCAGCAGCTTAGTATCGGGGGAGAGTCTCCGCTCCTACGAGCAGTACTTC
v_call: TRBV30; clone_size: NA; j_call: TRBJ2-7; d_call: TRBD2; cdr3_aa: CAWSSSWGGRISYEQYF; cdr3_nt: TGTGCCTGGAGCTCCTCCTGGGGGGGGAGAATTTCCTACGAGCAGTACTTC
v_call: TRBV2; clone_size: NA; j_call: TRBJ1-4; d_call: TRBD1; cdr3_aa: CASSAGTGLKKLFF; cdr3_nt: TGTGCCAGCAGCGCCGGGACAGGGTTAAAAAAACTGTTTTTT
v_call: TRBV2; clone_size: once; j_call: TRBJ2-7; d_call: NA; cdr3_aa: CASRRDSSSYEQYF; cdr3_nt: TGTGCCAGCAGGCGGGACAGTAGCTCCTACGAGCAGTACTTC
v_call: TRBV5-1; clone_size: NA; j_call: TRBJ1-2; d_call: TRBD1; cdr3_aa: CASSFQGQGAYGYTF; cdr3_nt: TGCGCCAGCAGCTTCCAAGGGCAGGGGGCCTATGGCTACACCTTC
v_call: TRBV7-9; clone_size: NA; j_call: TRBJ1-3; d_call: NA; cdr3_aa: CASSLRAFTSGNTIYF; cdr3_nt: TGTGCCAGCAGCTTACGTGCGTTTACCTCTGGAAACACCATATATTTT
v_call: TRBV27; clone_size: once; j_call: TRBJ2-1; d_call: TRBD2; cdr3_aa: CASTLWTSGRKLHNEQFF; cdr3_nt: TGTGCCAGCACGTTATGGACTAGCGGGAGAAAACTTCACAATGAGCAGTTCTTC
v_call: TRBV19; clone_size: NA; j_call: TRBJ1-2; d_call: TRBD1; cdr3_aa: CASRPGQTYGYTF; cdr3_nt: TGTGCCAGTAGACCGGGACAGACCTATGGCTACACCTTC
v_call: TRBV19; clone_size: few; j_call: TRBJ1-1; d_call: NA; cdr3_aa: CASSGGGSRIEAFF; cdr3_nt: TGTGCCAGTAGTGGGGGGGGATCGCGAATTGAAGCTTTCTTT
v_call: TRBV7-2; clone_size: NA; j_call: TRBJ2-5; d_call: TRBD2; cdr3_aa: CASSLGGTRTRETQYF; cdr3_nt: TGTGCCAGCAGCTTAGGAGGGACTAGGACCAGAGAGACCCAGTACTTC
v_call: TRBV10-3; clone_size: once; j_call: TRBJ2-2; d_call: TRBD2; cdr3_aa: CAISWTSGSNTGELFF; cdr3_nt: TGTGCCATCAGTTGGACTAGCGGGTCGAACACCGGGGAGCTGTTTTTT
v_call: TRBV29-1; clone_size: NA; j_call: TRBJ1-1; d_call: NA; cdr3_aa: CSVADAGMTAEAFF; cdr3_nt: TGCAGCGTTGCAGACGCTGGGATGACAGCTGAAGCTTTCTTT
v_call: TRBV9; clone_size: NA; j_call: TRBJ1-4; d_call: TRBD1; cdr3_aa: CASSVEGTVNEKLFF; cdr3_nt: TGTGCCAGCAGCGTAGAGGGGACAGTAAATGAAAAACTGTTTTTT
v_call: TRBV7-7; clone_size: NA; j_call: TRBJ2-6; d_call: NA; cdr3_aa: CASSLDSRTLFSGANVLTF; cdr3_nt: TGTGCTAGCAGCTTAGATTCGAGGACACTCTTCTCTGGGGCCAACGTCCTGACTTTC
v_call: TRBV30; clone_size: NA; j_call: TRBJ2-7; d_call: NA; cdr3_aa: CAWSPVVPYEQYF; cdr3_nt: TGTGCCTGGAGTCCGGTAGTTCCCTACGAGCAGTACTTC
v_call: TRBV7-3; clone_size: once; j_call: TRBJ1-1; d_call: NA; cdr3_aa: CASSKQGIDAEAFF; cdr3_nt: TGTGCCAGCAGCAAACAGGGAATTGATGCTGAAGCTTTCTTT
v_call: TRBV9; clone_size: NA; j_call: TRBJ2-5; d_call: NA; cdr3_aa: CASSVGVSGEQETQYF; cdr3_nt: TGTGCCAGCAGCGTAGGGGTCTCCGGGGAACAAGAGACCCAGTACTTC
v_call: TRBV7-9; clone_size: NA; j_call: TRBJ1-4; d_call: NA; cdr3_aa: CASSLRDTEKLFF; cdr3_nt: TGTGCCAGCAGCTTACGGGACACTGAAAAACTGTTTTTT
v_call: TRBV5-4; clone_size: NA; j_call: TRBJ2-2; d_call: NA; cdr3_aa: CASSLNSAANTGELFF; cdr3_nt: TGTGCCAGCAGCTTGAATTCAGCGGCGAACACCGGGGAGCTGTTTTTT
v_call: TRBV5-6; clone_size: NA; j_call: TRBJ1-6; d_call: TRBD1; cdr3_aa: CASSFEDGQGYNSPLHF; cdr3_nt: TGTGCCAGCAGCTTCGAAGATGGACAGGGATATAATTCACCCCTCCACTTT
v_call: TRBV20-1; clone_size: NA; j_call: TRBJ1-1; d_call: NA; cdr3_aa: CSAAKSTGAFF; cdr3_nt: TGCAGTGCAGCAAAGAGTACGGGGGCTTTCTTT
v_call: TRBV7-6; clone_size: NA; j_call: TRBJ1-1; d_call: NA; cdr3_aa: CASSGVGLRAFF; cdr3_nt: TGTGCCAGCAGCGGGGTGGGGCTTCGGGCTTTCTTT
v_call: TRBV6-4; clone_size: NA; j_call: TRBJ2-3; d_call: TRBD2; cdr3_aa: CASSDSTSGGLDTQYF; cdr3_nt: TGTGCCAGCAGTGACTCGACTAGCGGGGGCCTAGATACGCAGTATTTT
v_call: TRBV27; clone_size: once; j_call: TRBJ1-4; d_call: TRBD1; cdr3_aa: CASSPAGGGSEKLFF; cdr3_nt: TGTGCCAGCAGTCCAGCAGGGGGCGGGTCGGAAAAACTGTTTTTT
v_call: TRBV7-9; clone_size: few; j_call: TRBJ1-6; d_call: NA; cdr3_aa: CASSLLSDSPLHF; cdr3_nt: TGTGCCAGCAGCTTACTGTCTGATTCACCCCTCCACTTT
v_call: TRBV4-3; clone_size: NA; j_call: TRBJ2-5; d_call: NA; cdr3_aa: CASSQGGGYQETQYF; cdr3_nt: TGCGCCAGCAGCCAGGGCGGGGGCTACCAAGAGACCCAGTACTTC
v_call: TRBV4-1; clone_size: NA; j_call: TRBJ2-2; d_call: NA; cdr3_aa: CASSRPLFSFGELFF; cdr3_nt: TGCGCCAGCAGCCGCCCCCTATTTTCATTCGGGGAGCTGTTTTTT
v_call: TRBV4-3; clone_size: NA; j_call: TRBJ2-2; d_call: TRBD1; cdr3_aa: CASSQEGGGTGELFF; cdr3_nt: TGCGCCAGCAGCCAAGAAGGGGGCGGCACCGGGGAGCTGTTTTTT
v_call: TRBV5-1; clone_size: NA; j_call: TRBJ2-1; d_call: TRBD1; cdr3_aa: CASSPTILGTGIGEQFF; cdr3_nt: TGCGCCAGCAGCCCGACAATATTGGGGACAGGGATTGGTGAGCAGTTCTTC
v_call: TRBV30; clone_size: NA; j_call: TRBJ1-1; d_call: NA; cdr3_aa: CAWSWGAGTEAFF; cdr3_nt: TGTGCCTGGAGTTGGGGCGCAGGGACTGAAGCTTTCTTT
v_call: TRBV7-6; clone_size: NA; j_call: TRBJ2-3; d_call: TRBD1; cdr3_aa: CASSTRQGANRDTQYF; cdr3_nt: TGTGCCAGCAGCACCCGACAGGGGGCGAATCGGGATACGCAGTATTTT
v_call: TRBV7-9; clone_size: NA; j_call: TRBJ2-1; d_call: TRBD2; cdr3_aa: CASSFGGGAGEQFF; cdr3_nt: TGTGCCAGCAGCTTCGGCGGGGGGGCCGGTGAGCAGTTCTTC
v_call: TRBV19; clone_size: once; j_call: TRBJ2-5; d_call: TRBD2; cdr3_aa: CASRVAGGAGETQYF; cdr3_nt: TGTGCCAGTAGAGTAGCGGGGGGGGCCGGGGAGACCCAGTACTTC
v_call: TRBV27; clone_size: few; j_call: TRBJ1-4; d_call: NA; cdr3_aa: CASSSLQVGNEKLFF; cdr3_nt: TGTGCCAGCAGTTCTCTACAGGTCGGGAATGAAAAACTGTTTTTT
v_call: TRBV9; clone_size: NA; j_call: TRBJ1-2; d_call: NA; cdr3_aa: CASSVLSDYGYTF; cdr3_nt: TGTGCCAGCAGCGTACTGTCAGACTATGGCTACACCTTC
v_call: TRBV6-5; clone_size: NA; j_call: TRBJ1-4; d_call: NA; cdr3_aa: CASSPRDTLEKLFF; cdr3_nt: TGTGCCAGCAGCCCCCGAGACACCCTTGAAAAACTGTTTTTT
v_call: TRBV18; clone_size: NA; j_call: TRBJ1-5; d_call: NA; cdr3_aa: CASSPEGLDQPQHF; cdr3_nt: TGTGCCAGCTCACCGGAGGGTCTCGATCAGCCCCAGCATTTT
v_call: TRBV7-6; clone_size: once; j_call: TRBJ2-1; d_call: NA; cdr3_aa: CASSLVSNEQFF; cdr3_nt: TGTGCCAGCAGCTTAGTCTCCAATGAGCAGTTCTTC
v_call: TRBV20-1; clone_size: NA; j_call: TRBJ1-4; d_call: NA; cdr3_aa: CSARHNEKLFF; cdr3_nt: TGCAGTGCTAGACATAATGAAAAACTGTTTTTT
v_call: TRBV15; clone_size: NA; j_call: TRBJ1-2; d_call: NA; cdr3_aa: CATSRDRESYGYTF; cdr3_nt: TGTGCCACCAGCAGAGATAGGGAGTCCTATGGCTACACCTTC
v_call: TRBV11-2; clone_size: NA; j_call: TRBJ2-3; d_call: TRBD2; cdr3_aa: CASSPGTSGDYTDTQYF; cdr3_nt: TGTGCCAGCAGCCCTGGGACTAGCGGGGATTACACAGATACGCAGTATTTT